This entry features one T cell receptor beta chain sequence. Its antigen remains unidentified. Libraries were prepared by immunoSEQ multiplex PCR; TCRdb keeps only in-frame clonotypes and omits some of them. In the table there are 150,000 to 200,000 clones, about 85% of which are singletons. There are 12 residues in the CDR3. The ends were cut back, 5 bases at V and 4 bases at J, with 8 bases in the middle. Germline V lookup: CDR1 MDHEN, CDR2 SYDVKM. The data stem from a study of lymphopenia after photon versus proton radiotherapy. Points from the study as a whole: In patients who died, overall survival fell as post-nadir TCR diversity dropped more.

The material sequenced was peripheral blood, taken from a patient treated with photon-based radiotherapy. This clonotype originated in a man aged 50-60 years with gastric cancer. The chain has TRBV28 and TRBJ1-2; possible D gene TRBD1, 5 bases. The CDR3 is CASSEGTYGYTF. In DNA, the CDR3 is TGTGCCAGCAGTGAGGGGACCTATGGCTACACCTTC.